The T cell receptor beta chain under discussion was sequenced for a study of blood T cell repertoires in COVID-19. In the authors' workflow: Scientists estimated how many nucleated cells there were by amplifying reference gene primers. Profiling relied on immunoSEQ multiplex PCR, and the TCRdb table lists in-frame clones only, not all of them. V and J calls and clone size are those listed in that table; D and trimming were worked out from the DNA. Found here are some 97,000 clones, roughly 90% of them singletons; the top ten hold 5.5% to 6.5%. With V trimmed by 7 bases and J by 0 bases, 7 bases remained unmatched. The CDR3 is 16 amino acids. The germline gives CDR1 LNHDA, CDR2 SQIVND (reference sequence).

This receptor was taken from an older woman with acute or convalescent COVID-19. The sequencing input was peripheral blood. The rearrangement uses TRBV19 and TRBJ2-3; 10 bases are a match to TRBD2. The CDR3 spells CASTGLAVFSTDTQYF. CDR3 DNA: TGTGCCAGTACCGGACTAGCGGTATTTAGCACAGATACGCAGTATTTT.